This is a list of T cell receptor beta chains from one sample in a study of blood T cell repertoires in COVID-19. Clones were read by immunoSEQ multiplex PCR, and TCRdb kept only the in-frame ones, dropping some. This table has a few hundred thousand clones, approximately 87% appearing once. The specimen was peripheral blood. The receptors originated from a woman in her forties or fifties who had recovered from COVID-19. The CDR3 runs from the conserved cysteine through the conserved F or W. Each record gives: CDR3 length, V gene, J gene, clone size, D gene, CDR3 DNA, CDR3 protein. A D gene is named only where the DNA matches it firmly. Rows may omit the clone size; those that give it use once, few, many or a size class.

len: 19
v_gene: TRBV3-1/TRBV3-2
j_gene: TRBJ1-1
abundance: NA
d_gene: TRBD1
CDR3nt: TGTGCCAGCAGCCCGAGCAGTTACAAGGGGGCCTCTAGATCGATTGAAGCTTTCTTT
CDR3aa: CASSPSSYKGASRSIEAFF

len: 15
v_gene: TRBV6-4
j_gene: TRBJ1-1
abundance: NA
d_gene: NA
CDR3nt: TGTGCCAGCAAACGGGAGGATTCGCTGAACACTGAAGCTTTCTTT
CDR3aa: CASKREDSLNTEAFF

len: 15
v_gene: TRBV6-5
j_gene: TRBJ2-7
abundance: NA
d_gene: NA
CDR3nt: TGTGCCAGCAGTTACGTACAGGGTTCCAACTACGAGCAGTACTTC
CDR3aa: CASSYVQGSNYEQYF

len: 12
v_gene: TRBV29-1
j_gene: TRBJ2-5
abundance: NA
d_gene: TRBD1
CDR3nt: TGCAGCGTCCGGACAGGGGGTCAGACCCAGTACTTC
CDR3aa: CSVRTGGQTQYF

len: 13
v_gene: TRBV15
j_gene: TRBJ2-7
abundance: NA
d_gene: NA
CDR3nt: TGTGCCACCAGCAGAGATTACTCCTACGAGCAGTACTTC
CDR3aa: CATSRDYSYEQYF

len: 15
v_gene: TRBV6-5
j_gene: TRBJ2-3
abundance: NA
d_gene: TRBD2
CDR3nt: TGTGCCAGCAGTTACGGGAGGGCCGGTACAGATACGCAGTATTTT
CDR3aa: CASSYGRAGTDTQYF

len: 13
v_gene: TRBV5-4
j_gene: TRBJ1-2
abundance: NA
d_gene: NA
CDR3nt: TGTGCCAGCAGCTGGGAGGGCCTTGGGGGCTACACCTTC
CDR3aa: CASSWEGLGGYTF

len: 12
v_gene: TRBV14
j_gene: TRBJ2-7
abundance: NA
d_gene: TRBD1
CDR3nt: TGTGCCAGCAGCCGGGACAGGGGGACACAAACCTTC
CDR3aa: CASSRDRGTQTF

len: 17
v_gene: TRBV12-5
j_gene: TRBJ2-1
abundance: few
d_gene: NA
CDR3nt: TGTGCTAGTGGTTTGTTCCTTTCCCGGAGCTCCTACAATGAGCAGTTCTTC
CDR3aa: CASGLFLSRSSYNEQFF

len: 15
v_gene: TRBV27
j_gene: TRBJ1-4
abundance: NA
d_gene: TRBD1
CDR3nt: TGTGCCAGCAGACCCGGGACAGGGATGTGGGAAAAACTGTTTTTT
CDR3aa: CASRPGTGMWEKLFF

len: 13
v_gene: TRBV6-2/TRBV6-3
j_gene: TRBJ2-7
abundance: NA
d_gene: TRBD1
CDR3nt: TGTGCCAGCAGTTACCCTGGACAGGTCGAGCAGTACTTC
CDR3aa: CASSYPGQVEQYF

len: 13
v_gene: TRBV5-1
j_gene: TRBJ2-5
abundance: NA
d_gene: NA
CDR3nt: TGCGCCAGCAGCTTGGCCGGGAGAAGCACCCAGTACTTC
CDR3aa: CASSLAGRSTQYF

len: 14
v_gene: TRBV3-1/TRBV3-2
j_gene: TRBJ2-2
abundance: NA
d_gene: TRBD2
CDR3nt: TGTGCCAGCAGCTGGACTAGCGGCACCGGGGAGCTGTTTTTT
CDR3aa: CASSWTSGTGELFF

len: 16
v_gene: TRBV28
j_gene: TRBJ2-6
abundance: NA
d_gene: TRBD2
CDR3nt: TGTGCCAGCAATACTAGCGGGAGGGGTGGGGCCAACGTCCTGACTTTC
CDR3aa: CASNTSGRGGANVLTF

len: 14
v_gene: TRBV5-6
j_gene: TRBJ1-2
abundance: NA
d_gene: NA
CDR3nt: TGTGCCAGCAGCCTGAGGGACTGGGGCAGTGGCTACACCTTC
CDR3aa: CASSLRDWGSGYTF

len: 16
v_gene: TRBV2
j_gene: TRBJ2-7
abundance: NA
d_gene: NA
CDR3nt: TGTGCCAGCAGTGAAGCGAGGGCTAGCCTGACGGGCGAGCAGTACTTC
CDR3aa: CASSEARASLTGEQYF

len: 15
v_gene: TRBV6-6
j_gene: TRBJ2-7
abundance: NA
d_gene: NA
CDR3nt: TGTGCCAGCAGTTCGCGCGCGGGGGCTGCCTACGAGCAGTACTTC
CDR3aa: CASSSRAGAAYEQYF

len: 15
v_gene: TRBV4-1
j_gene: TRBJ1-5
abundance: NA
d_gene: NA
CDR3nt: TGCGCCAGCGGGAAGGGGGGGGTAAACAATCAGCCCCAGCATTTT
CDR3aa: CASGKGGVNNQPQHF

len: 16
v_gene: TRBV20-1
j_gene: TRBJ2-2
abundance: NA
d_gene: NA
CDR3nt: TGCAGTGCTAGTGCCCCCGACAGAGCGAACACCGGGGAGCTGTTTTTT
CDR3aa: CSASAPDRANTGELFF

len: 15
v_gene: TRBV5-5
j_gene: TRBJ2-1
abundance: NA
d_gene: NA
CDR3nt: TGTGCCAGCAGTCTAGCAGAGAGCTCCTACAATGAGCAGTTCTTC
CDR3aa: CASSLAESSYNEQFF

len: 17
v_gene: TRBV7-8
j_gene: TRBJ2-1
abundance: NA
d_gene: NA
CDR3nt: TGTGCCAGCAGCCTCCTCCTAAGCGGCTCCCTCTACAATGAGCAGTTCTTC
CDR3aa: CASSLLLSGSLYNEQFF

len: 16
v_gene: TRBV10-3
j_gene: TRBJ2-3
abundance: NA
d_gene: NA
CDR3nt: TGTGCCATCAGTGCTCGAGCTCGTTCTTACACAGATACGCAGTATTTT
CDR3aa: CAISARARSYTDTQYF

len: 15
v_gene: TRBV6-2/TRBV6-3
j_gene: TRBJ2-1
abundance: NA
d_gene: TRBD1
CDR3nt: TGTGCCAGCAGTTGGGACAGGGTCTCCTACAATGAGCAGTTCTTC
CDR3aa: CASSWDRVSYNEQFF

len: 15
v_gene: TRBV4-1
j_gene: TRBJ2-5
abundance: NA
d_gene: TRBD2
CDR3nt: TGCGCCAGCAGCCACCTAGCGGGGGGGCAAGAGACCCAGTACTTC
CDR3aa: CASSHLAGGQETQYF

len: 14
v_gene: TRBV29-1
j_gene: TRBJ2-7
abundance: once
d_gene: TRBD1
CDR3nt: TGCAGCGTTGTAGGACAGGGGGGGTCTGGCGAGCAGTACTTC
CDR3aa: CSVVGQGGSGEQYF

len: 16
v_gene: TRBV7-2
j_gene: TRBJ2-7
abundance: NA
d_gene: NA
CDR3nt: TGTGCCAGCAGCTTAGATTCCGTGGCAGGGACCTACGAGCAGTACTTC
CDR3aa: CASSLDSVAGTYEQYF

len: 13
v_gene: TRBV24-1
j_gene: TRBJ1-1
abundance: NA
d_gene: NA
CDR3nt: TGTGCCACCTCAAAAGGAGGGAACACTGAAGCTTTCTTT
CDR3aa: CATSKGGNTEAFF

len: 17
v_gene: TRBV5-1
j_gene: TRBJ2-3
abundance: NA
d_gene: TRBD2
CDR3nt: TGCGCCAGCAGCTCTATAGCGGGAGGGCCCTCGACAGATACGCAGTATTTT
CDR3aa: CASSSIAGGPSTDTQYF

len: 15
v_gene: TRBV5-6
j_gene: TRBJ2-3
abundance: NA
d_gene: NA
CDR3nt: TGTGCCAGCACCCAAAGAGGGGGAGTCGCAGATACGCAGTATTTT
CDR3aa: CASTQRGGVADTQYF

len: 14
v_gene: TRBV7-2
j_gene: TRBJ1-2
abundance: NA
d_gene: TRBD1
CDR3nt: TGTGCCAGCAGCCCGCAGGGACAGAGCTATGGCTACACCTTC
CDR3aa: CASSPQGQSYGYTF

len: 15
v_gene: TRBV28
j_gene: TRBJ1-1
abundance: NA
d_gene: NA
CDR3nt: TGTGCCAGCATTTCCCCCGGGACAATGAACACTGAAGCTTTCTTT
CDR3aa: CASISPGTMNTEAFF

len: 15
v_gene: TRBV4-2
j_gene: TRBJ1-6
abundance: NA
d_gene: TRBD1
CDR3nt: TGTGCCAGCAGCCATACAGGGGGATATAATTCACCCCTCCACTTT
CDR3aa: CASSHTGGYNSPLHF

len: 20
v_gene: TRBV28
j_gene: TRBJ1-5
abundance: once
d_gene: TRBD1
CDR3nt: TGTGCCAGCAGCCCCGGGACAGGGGGCCGAGCCGCCTATAGCAATCAGCCCCAGCATTTT
CDR3aa: CASSPGTGGRAAYSNQPQHF

len: 14
v_gene: TRBV28
j_gene: TRBJ2-1
abundance: NA
d_gene: NA
CDR3nt: TGTGCCAGCAGGGGACTTAAGTCCTACAATGAGCAGTTCTTC
CDR3aa: CASRGLKSYNEQFF

len: 15
v_gene: TRBV27
j_gene: TRBJ2-3
abundance: NA
d_gene: NA
CDR3nt: TGTGCCAGCAGTTTAGGGCGGGGTTCGAAAGATACGCAGTATTTT
CDR3aa: CASSLGRGSKDTQYF

len: 13
v_gene: TRBV2
j_gene: TRBJ1-5
abundance: NA
d_gene: TRBD1
CDR3nt: TGTGCCAGCACGGGGACAGGGATTCAGCCCCAGCATTTT
CDR3aa: CASTGTGIQPQHF

len: 16
v_gene: TRBV14
j_gene: TRBJ2-1
abundance: NA
d_gene: NA
CDR3nt: TGTGCCAGCAGCCAAGTCTCGAGAAGCTCCTACAATGAGCAGTTCTTC
CDR3aa: CASSQVSRSSYNEQFF

len: 15
v_gene: TRBV2
j_gene: TRBJ1-5
abundance: NA
d_gene: NA
CDR3nt: TGTGCCAGCAGTGAAGTGCGGGGTGGCAATCAGCCCCAGCATTTT
CDR3aa: CASSEVRGGNQPQHF

len: 14
v_gene: TRBV28
j_gene: TRBJ2-7
abundance: NA
d_gene: TRBD2
CDR3nt: TGTGCCAGCAGTTTAGGCGGGAGGGTTGGCGAGCAGTACTTC
CDR3aa: CASSLGGRVGEQYF

len: 16
v_gene: TRBV27
j_gene: TRBJ2-1
abundance: NA
d_gene: NA
CDR3nt: TGTGCCAGCAGCCTCCGGAGGGCCGGCTCCTACAATGAGCAGTTCTTC
CDR3aa: CASSLRRAGSYNEQFF

len: 15
v_gene: TRBV5-5
j_gene: TRBJ2-7
abundance: NA
d_gene: NA
CDR3nt: TGTGCCAGCAGCTTGGACAGGGCCCCTTGGGAGGAGCAGTACTTC
CDR3aa: CASSLDRAPWEEQYF

len: 13
v_gene: TRBV28
j_gene: TRBJ1-5
abundance: NA
d_gene: NA
CDR3nt: TGTGCCAGCAGTCGACAGGGCAATCAGCCCCAGCATTTT
CDR3aa: CASSRQGNQPQHF

len: 16
v_gene: TRBV7-6
j_gene: TRBJ2-7
abundance: NA
d_gene: NA
CDR3nt: TGTGCCAGCAGCCAAGCCCGGGGAGCGAGCTCCTACGAGCAGTACTTC
CDR3aa: CASSQARGASSYEQYF

len: 13
v_gene: TRBV7-2
j_gene: TRBJ2-5
abundance: NA
d_gene: NA
CDR3nt: TGTGCCAGCAGCTTTGGGCGATACGAGACCCAGTACTTC
CDR3aa: CASSFGRYETQYF

len: 14
v_gene: TRBV6-2/TRBV6-3
j_gene: TRBJ2-2
abundance: NA
d_gene: NA
CDR3nt: TGTGCCAGCAGCGGGACTTTCCTGGGTGGGGAGCTGTTTTTT
CDR3aa: CASSGTFLGGELFF

len: 16
v_gene: TRBV5-4
j_gene: TRBJ2-1
abundance: NA
d_gene: TRBD1
CDR3nt: TGTGCCAGCAGACCATCCCGGGACAGCGGAAACAATGAGCAGTTCTTC
CDR3aa: CASRPSRDSGNNEQFF

len: 17
v_gene: TRBV7-8
j_gene: TRBJ2-5
abundance: NA
d_gene: TRBD2
CDR3nt: TGTGCCAGCAGCTGTCCAGGGACTAGCGGGGAGTGCGAGACCCAGTACTTC
CDR3aa: CASSCPGTSGECETQYF

len: 13
v_gene: TRBV27
j_gene: TRBJ2-7
abundance: NA
d_gene: NA
CDR3nt: TGTGCCAGCAGTTTATGGGCCGGGGGCGAGCAGTACTTC
CDR3aa: CASSLWAGGEQYF

len: 12
v_gene: TRBV30
j_gene: TRBJ2-2
abundance: NA
d_gene: NA
CDR3nt: TGTGCCTGGAGTGTACAAACCGGGGAGCTGTTTTTT
CDR3aa: CAWSVQTGELFF

len: 13
v_gene: TRBV28
j_gene: TRBJ2-7
abundance: NA
d_gene: NA
CDR3nt: TGTGCCAGCAGGGCTACGGGATCTTGGGAGCAGTACTTC
CDR3aa: CASRATGSWEQYF

len: 18
v_gene: TRBV7-2
j_gene: TRBJ2-1
abundance: NA
d_gene: TRBD2
CDR3nt: TGTGCCAGCAGCTTAACTAGCGGGGGGCACAGCTCCTACAATGAGCAGTTCTTC
CDR3aa: CASSLTSGGHSSYNEQFF

len: 13
v_gene: TRBV5-6
j_gene: TRBJ2-7
abundance: NA
d_gene: TRBD2
CDR3nt: TGTGCCAGCCAGCGGGGGGGCCTCCACGAGCAGTACTTC
CDR3aa: CASQRGGLHEQYF

len: 17
v_gene: TRBV7-2
j_gene: TRBJ2-7
abundance: NA
d_gene: NA
CDR3nt: TGTGCCAGCAGCTTAACGTCGGCGGGGCGAGTCGGCTACGAGCAGTACTTC
CDR3aa: CASSLTSAGRVGYEQYF

len: 15
v_gene: TRBV9
j_gene: TRBJ2-5
abundance: NA
d_gene: TRBD2
CDR3nt: TGTGCCAGCAGCCCGACTAGCGGGAGGCAGGAGACCCAGTACTTC
CDR3aa: CASSPTSGRQETQYF

len: 14
v_gene: TRBV7-9
j_gene: TRBJ1-4
abundance: NA
d_gene: TRBD1
CDR3nt: TGTGCCAGCAGCATGGGACAGGGTGATGAAAAACTGTTTTTT
CDR3aa: CASSMGQGDEKLFF

len: 13
v_gene: TRBV10-3
j_gene: TRBJ1-1
abundance: NA
d_gene: NA
CDR3nt: TGTGCCATCAGTGACAGAAGTAACACTGAAGCTTTCTTT
CDR3aa: CAISDRSNTEAFF

len: 11
v_gene: TRBV2
j_gene: TRBJ2-7
abundance: NA
d_gene: NA
CDR3nt: TGTGCCAGCAGTCCTGTAAACGAGCAGTACTTC
CDR3aa: CASSPVNEQYF

len: 15
v_gene: TRBV6-2/TRBV6-3
j_gene: TRBJ2-3
abundance: NA
d_gene: NA
CDR3nt: TGTGCCAGCAGTGGAAAGCCGATGATCACAGATACACAGTATTTT
CDR3aa: CASSGKPMITDTQYF

len: 13
v_gene: TRBV10-3
j_gene: TRBJ1-1
abundance: NA
d_gene: NA
CDR3nt: TGTGCCATCAGTAACTCTCCGAACACTGAAGCTTTCTTT
CDR3aa: CAISNSPNTEAFF

len: 16
v_gene: TRBV5-1
j_gene: TRBJ2-2
abundance: NA
d_gene: TRBD2
CDR3nt: TGCGCCAGCAGCCAGTTGTGGGAGGGCCGGAGCGGGGAGCTGTTTTTT
CDR3aa: CASSQLWEGRSGELFF